The table lists the clone carrying this TCR beta chain with many counts. Its antigen is currently unknown. The sample comes from a study of T cells in Graves' hyperthyroidism and ophthalmopathy. The study's findings and limits: Ophthalmopathy got predicted by the model a median 6.5 months before its onset.

RNA transcripts served as the template for amplifying TCR beta CDR3 regions. When the TCR CDR3 underwent first-round RT-PCR, the HTBI primer set was used. TCRdb processed the multiplex PCR reads anew with MiXCR; each CDR3 protein has one entry. The data show hundreds of thousands of distinct CDR3 sequences, about 20% seen once. This receptor was identified in a man aged 35 to 55 with Graves' ophthalmopathy. What was sequenced was blood.

CDR3 DNA: TGTGCCTGGAGATTGGTCCCCCAGTCCTACGAGCAGTACTTC. Protein: CAWRLVPQSYEQYF. V gene TRBV30 combines with J gene TRBJ2-7, with D uncertain. CDR1 and CDR2 (germline): GTSNPN, SVGIG (reference sequence). This CDR3 is built from 14 residues. Trimming cost V 3 bases and J 1 base, with 13 bases left between them.